The 25 T cell receptor beta chains reported below all come from one sample, sequenced in a study of circulating CD8 cells and anti-PD-1 response in melanoma. Using 15 ng of total RNA, TCR libraries were made with the QIAseq Immune Repertoire TCR panel. MiXCR was run by TCRdb on the reads, yielding one entry per CDR3 protein. The sample gives around 370 distinct CDR3 sequences, 10% to 15% of which show up once; under 70% is in the top ten. Live CD3+CD8+TCRalphabeta+ cells were sorted into four subsets by PD-1 and/or TIGIT. This material consisted of CD8+ T cells from PBMCs, taken at baseline or after one month of anti-PD-1 therapy (not recorded which). The source of these receptors is a human donor with melanoma.

About this clonotype itself: A far larger clone is off by one base, so a read error is likely. The chain has TRBV27 and TRBJ2-1; D possibly corresponds to TRBD1 (5 bases). The CDR3 totals 13 residues. CDR1 is MNHEY, CDR2 SMNVEV, per germline (reference sequence). V was shortened by 5 bases and J by 9 bases, with 14 bases between the two germline ends. The CDR3: CASSPTVAAEQFF. In DNA, the CDR3 is TGTGCCAGCAGTCCGACAGTGGCGGCTGAGCAGTTCTTC.

Comments on this clonotype: A much more abundant neighbour one base away suggests this may be a read error. The chain joins TRBV19 to TRBJ1-6, with D possibly being TRBD1 (5 bases). The V gene's germline CDR1 is LNHDA and CDR2 SQIVND (reference sequence). CDR3 length equals 14 residues. Trimming took off 6 bases at V and 9 bases at J, with 15 bases between the two ends. The CDR3 region is CASSGRDASSPLHF. In nucleotides, the CDR3 is TGTGCCAGTAGCGGCCGGGACGCCAGTTCACCCCTCCACTTT. The variable domain in full, with the rest retrieved from reference TRBV19 and TRBJ1-6, is DGGITQSPKYLFRKEGQNVTLSCEQNLNHDAMYWYRQDPGQGLRLIYYSQIVNDFQKGDIAEGYSVSREKKESFPLTVTSAQKNPTAFYLCASSGRDASSPLHFGNGTRLTVT.

V is TRBV4-1 and J is TRBJ2-7; D is unresolved. Germline V gene sequence: CDR1 MGHRA, CDR2 YSYEKL. Trimming took off 0 bases at V and 3 bases at J, with 12 bases between the two ends. The CDR3 sequence is 15 residues long. CDR3 amino acids: CASSQDIGQNYEQYF. CDR3 nucleotides: TGCGCCAGCAGCCAAGATATCGGGCAGAACTACGAGCAGTACTTC.

This clonotype is medium-sized in the sample. The chain combines TRBV7-8 with TRBJ1-1; D call uncertain. With 5 bases removed from V and 0 bases from J, the gap between germline ends came to 1 base. The CDR3 totals 11 residues. CDR1 is SGHVS, CDR2 FQNEAQ, per germline. For the CDR3, the DNA is TGTGCCAGCAGCCTGAACACTGAAGCTTTCTTT. As protein: CASSLNTEAFF. Using reference TRBV7-8 and TRBJ1-1 for the parts outside the CDR3, the full variable domain is GAGVSQSPRYKVAKRGQDVALRCDPISGHVSLFWYQQALGQGPEFLTYFQNEAQLDKSGLPSDRFFAERPEGSVSTLKIQRTQQEDSAVYLCASSLNTEAFFGQGTRLTVV.

In its sample, this clonotype was seen a few times. A clone one base away is much larger, so this may be a read error. This rearrangement joins TRBV24-1 to TRBJ2-4; 9 bases line up with TRBD2. Germline V lookup: CDR1 KGHDR, CDR2 SFDVKD. V shed 6 bases, J shed 7 bases, and the junction held 15 bases outside the gene matches. This CDR3 is 17 amino acids long. This CDR3 reads CATSSGTGGRAGNIQYF. The CDR3 DNA reads TGTGCCACCAGTTCTGGGACTGGCGGGAGGGCCGGGAACATTCAGTACTTC.

By sample fraction, this clonotype is medium-sized. This chain connects TRBV11-2 to TRBJ1-2; D remains ambiguous. The CDR3 sequence is 14 residues long. In germline, CDR1 is SGHAT, CDR2 FQNNGV. With 3 bases removed from V and 6 bases from J, the gap between germline ends came to 14 bases. The CDR3 DNA reads TGTGCCAGCAGCTTGGCCGGACTATCGGATGGCTACACCTTC. Translation: CASSLAGLSDGYTF.

In this sample, this clonotype is medium-sized. The V gene is TRBV2, the J gene TRBJ2-2; 7 bases map to TRBD2. Looked up from germline, CDR1 is SNHLY and CDR2 is FYNNEI. The CDR3 spans 15 residues. V shed 3 bases, J shed 4 bases, and the junction held 5 bases outside the gene matches. The CDR3 here is CASSDIRTSTGELFF. As DNA, the CDR3 is TGTGCCAGCAGTGACATTAGGACTAGCACCGGGGAGCTGTTTTTT.

This clonotype has just a few counts. The V and J genes are TRBV2 and TRBJ2-7; D possibly matches TRBD1 or TRBD2 (6 bases each). Germline V gene lookup returns CDR1 SNHLY and CDR2 FYNNEI. The CDR3 has 14 residues. Trimming pared 8 bases from V and 5 bases from J, leaving 19 bases between. The CDR3 DNA reads TGTGCCAGCGGGCGGGACACCCTGACCAACGAGCAGTACTTC. This codes for CASGRDTLTNEQYF.

This clonotype was found a few times. The rearrangement uses TRBV27 and TRBJ1-2, with D possibly being TRBD1 (5 bases). Germline V CDR1 and CDR2: MNHEY, SMNVEV (reference sequence). The CDR3 runs 13 residues. Trimming removed 3 bases at V and 5 bases at J, with 10 bases between. This chain's CDR3 is CASSFGRAYGYTF. The CDR3 nucleotides read TGTGCCAGCAGTTTCGGCAGGGCGTATGGCTACACCTTC.

This clonotype was seen a few times. J is TRBJ2-1 and V is TRBV27; 7 bases agree with TRBD2. The V gene's germline CDR1 is MNHEY and CDR2 SMNVEV (reference sequence). After removal of 3 bases from V and 9 bases from J, the junction contained 5 bases not matched to a gene. CDR3 length: 13 residues. CDR3 residues: CASSFTSAGEQFF. The CDR3 DNA sequence: TGTGCCAGCAGTTTCACTAGCGCTGGTGAGCAGTTCTTC.

Sample share makes this clonotype large. The CDR3 nucleotides are TGTGCCAGTAGTCCCTATAGCGGGTGGGGGGATGAGCAGTTCTTC. Translated, it gives CASSPYSGWGDEQFF. The rearrangement uses TRBV19 and TRBJ2-1; 7 bases are shared with TRBD2. Unmatched junction bases numbered 12, after V lost 5 bases and J lost 8 bases. The CDR3 spans 15 residues. Per the germline V gene, CDR1 is LNHDA and CDR2 is SQIVND (reference sequence).

By sample share, this clonotype is medium-sized. The chain uses TRBV7-9 and TRBJ2-7; D could derive from TRBD1 or TRBD2 (5 bases each). Trimming pared 5 bases from V and 2 bases from J, leaving 13 bases between. Germline lookup yields CDR1 SEHNR and CDR2 FQNEAQ (reference sequence). The CDR3 contains 14 residues. This chain's CDR3 is CASSPRDGPYEQYF. CDR3 in DNA: TGTGCCAGCAGCCCTCGGGACGGACCCTACGAGCAGTACTTC.

This clonotype is large (0.1 to 1%) in the sample. The chain combines TRBV25-1 with TRBJ1-1; D is unresolved. The germline V gene encodes CDR1 MGHDK and CDR2 SYGVNS. CDR3 size: 14 residues. The V end lost 5 bases, the J end lost 3 bases, and 13 bases lay between the germline ends. The CDR3 sequence: CASSTLGRDTEAFF. For the CDR3, the DNA is TGTGCCAGCAGTACCCTAGGACGGGACACTGAAGCTTTCTTT.

V gene TRBV7-3 combines with J gene TRBJ2-3, with 7 bases fitting TRBD2. CDR3 size: 15 residues. Germline values: CDR1 SGHTA, CDR2 FQGTGA. With 5 bases clipped from V and 0 bases from J, the junction kept 5 bases outside the gene matches. This chain's CDR3 is CASSRLAVSTDTQYF. The CDR3 DNA reads TGTGCCAGCAGCAGACTAGCCGTTAGCACAGATACGCAGTATTTT.

V is TRBV7-3 and J is TRBJ2-7; D possibly corresponds to TRBD1 (5 bases). The ends were cut back, 2 bases at V and 3 bases at J, with 14 bases in the middle. CDR1 is SGHTA and CDR2 is FQGTGA in the germline V gene. This CDR3 has 15 residues. This CDR3 reads CASSLLAGRSYEQYF. The CDR3 DNA reads as TGTGCCAGCAGCTTACTCGCAGGGCGAAGCTACGAGCAGTACTTC.

This clonotype is labeled medium-sized. The chain employs TRBV9 and TRBJ2-7; 7 nucleotides match TRBD2. The V and J ends lost 0 bases and 2 bases, in that order; junction bases with no gene match: 20. Germline CDR1 and CDR2: SGDLS and YYNGEE. The CDR3 runs to 20 residues. CDR3 nucleotides: TGTGCCAGCAGCGTAGTTTCCCCGGGCGGCGGCGGGAGTCCCCCCTACGAGCAGTACTTC. Translating gives CASSVVSPGGGGSPPYEQYF. The full variable domain, its missing parts supplied by reference TRBV9 and TRBJ2-7, is DSGVTQTPKHLITATGQRVTLRCSPRSGDLSVYWYQQSLDQGLQFLIQYYNGEERAKGNILERFSAQQFPDLHSELNLSSLELGDSALYFCASSVVSPGGGGSPPYEQYFGPGTRLTVT.

Note on this clonotype: Germline is not matched at one junction end, which may reflect a read error. The CDR3 DNA sequence: TGTGCCAGCAGCCCTAGAGGGACTAGCGGGTTTAGCTCCTACAATGAGCAGCTCTTC. Translated, it gives CASSPRGTSGFSSYNEQLF. The chain couples TRBV7-3 to TRBJ2-1; 12 bases match TRBD2. This CDR3 contains 19 residues. Germline-derived CDR1 and CDR2 are SGHTA and FQGTGA.

By sample fraction, this clonotype is medium-sized. This rearrangement joins TRBV27 to TRBJ2-1, with D possibly TRBD2 on 6 matching bases. The CDR3 covers 14 residues. The ends were cut back, 8 bases at V and 7 bases at J, with 18 bases in the middle. CDR1 is MNHEY and CDR2 is SMNVEV in the germline V gene (reference sequence). The CDR3 DNA reads TGTGCCAGCGGCTTCCGGGACTCTCTTAATGAGCAGTTCTTC. Translation gives CASGFRDSLNEQFF.

This clonotype is judged medium-sized (0.01 to 0.1%). The chain has TRBV6-6 and TRBJ2-1; TRBD2 might be the D (5 bases). The CDR3 is 15 residues long. Deletions cut 1 base from V and 5 bases from J, with 12 bases between. The germline V gene encodes CDR1 MNHNY and CDR2 SVGAGI (reference sequence). CDR3 bases: TGTGCCAGCAGTTACTGGCCTAGGGAGAACAATGAGCAGTTCTTC. It codes for CASSYWPRENNEQFF.

By share, this clonotype ranks as medium-sized (0.01 to 0.1%). The rearrangement links TRBV6-5 to TRBJ2-2; D is unclear. Germline V lookup: CDR1 MNHEY, CDR2 SVGAGI. The CDR3 sequence is 13 residues long. With 4 bases removed from V and 7 bases from J, the gap between germline ends came to 10 bases. CDR3 DNA sequence: TGTGCCAGCAGTTGGAACATAGGCGGGGAGCTGTTTTTT. Translating it yields CASSWNIGGELFF.

By share, this clonotype ranks as medium-sized (0.01 to 0.1%). The chain uses TRBV20-1 and TRBJ1-3, with D possibly being TRBD1 (5 bases). The germline CDR1 and CDR2 sequences are DFQATT and SNEGSKA (reference sequence). Trimming took 6 bases from V and 1 from J, leaving 16 bases between them. The CDR3 contains 15 residues. The CDR3: CSARDGHRSGNTIYF. CDR3 nucleotide sequence: TGCAGTGCCCGGGACGGTCACCGATCTGGAAACACCATATATTTT.

This clonotype has just a few counts. The chain couples TRBV19 to TRBJ2-1; D possibly matches TRBD1 or TRBD2 (5 bases each). The CDR3 is 14 amino acids. The V gene's germline CDR1 is LNHDA and CDR2 SQIVND (reference sequence). Deletions cut 5 bases from V and 2 bases from J, with 10 bases between. The CDR3 region is CASSGTSAYNEQFF. Here the CDR3 DNA reads TGTGCCAGTAGTGGGACCTCCGCCTACAATGAGCAGTTCTTC. The complete variable domain, with remaining parts taken from reference TRBV19 and TRBJ2-1, reads DGGITQSPKYLFRKEGQNVTLSCEQNLNHDAMYWYRQDPGQGLRLIYYSQIVNDFQKGDIAEGYSVSREKKESFPLTVTSAQKNPTAFYLCASSGTSAYNEQFFGPGTRLTVL.

This clonotype is medium-sized by share. The chain combines TRBV20-1 with TRBJ2-7, with D possibly being TRBD2 (6 bases). The CDR3 extends over 16 amino acids. Per the germline V gene, CDR1 is DFQATT and CDR2 is SNEGSKA (reference sequence). Deletions cut 3 bases from V and 5 bases from J, with 23 bases between. CDR3 nucleotide sequence: TGCAGTGCTAGGATAGACTATAGCGGACTCCTAGACGAGCAGTACTTC. Translating gives CSARIDYSGLLDEQYF.

V is TRBV2 and J is TRBJ2-7; 11 bases map to TRBD2. CDR1 SNHLY and CDR2 FYNNEI come from the germline V gene. This CDR3 is 13 amino acids long. V shed 7 bases and J 1 base; nucleotides not matched to a gene: 0. CDR3 coding DNA: TGTGCCAGCATAGCGGGAGGGTCCTACGAGCAGTACTTC. It translates to CASIAGGSYEQYF.

This clonotype is large (0.1 to 1%) within its sample. This chain connects TRBV28 to TRBJ1-1; tentative D call: TRBD1 (5 bases). Germline V lookup: CDR1 MDHEN, CDR2 SYDVKM. The CDR3 runs 14 residues. The germline V and J ends were trimmed by 7 bases and 6 bases, with 18 bases remaining between them. The CDR3 here is CASTLRGYYPEAFF. The CDR3 DNA follows: TGTGCCAGCACGCTTCGGGGGTACTACCCTGAAGCTTTCTTT.